This T cell receptor (beta chain) was sequenced for a study of T cells in Graves' hyperthyroidism and ophthalmopathy. Graves' hyperthyroidism showing no ophthalmopathy progression within 18 months was considered stable. This CDR3 has 14 residues. In germline, CDR1 is DFQATT, CDR2 SNEGSKA (reference sequence). Trimming cost V 3 bases and J 2 bases, with 13 bases left between them. The sample holds many counts of this clonotype. RNA transcripts served as the template for amplifying TCR beta CDR3 regions. TCR CDR3 regions were first amplified by RT-PCR with HTBI primers. TCRdb recomputed calls from the multiplex PCR reads with MiXCR, one row per CDR3 protein. Of around 300,000 distinct CDR3 sequences in the sample, about 15% were seen once.

The TCR originated in a woman aged 30 to 39 with Graves' hyperthyroidism. Source material: blood. The gene calls are TRBV20-1 and TRBJ1-2; tentative D call: TRBD1 (5 bases). The CDR3 sequence is CSASPSGGNYGYTF. The CDR3 nucleotides are TGCAGTGCTAGCCCCTCGGGGGGGAACTATGGCTACACCTTC.